The present entry profiles one T cell receptor beta chain with its context. What it binds is unknown. This entry belongs to a study of blood T cells in healthy people across ages. Study-level points and caveats: Naive and antigen-experienced cells could not be conclusively compared, given unsorted PBMCs. The long-lived group displayed more naive CD4+ cells, plus higher diversity, than the aged donors did. Older age coincided with a roughly linear decline in TCR beta diversity per million T cells.

The CDR3 contains 14 residues. V was clipped by 0 bases and J by 1 base, with 8 bases between them. From germline, CDR1 is SGHDT and CDR2 YYEEEE. Next came a second PCR, run for about 7 to 12 cycles, which used a sample-barcoded 5' primer along with a J-beta primer mix. Paired-end reads containing CDR3 totaled no fewer than 2.5 million for each sample. TCRdb recomputed calls from the 5' RACE reads with MiXCR, one row per CDR3 protein. The table includes roughly 1.5 million distinct CDR3 sequences, roughly two fifths detected once. The TCR was taken from a woman between 18 and 30 years old in good health. The chain uses TRBV5-6 and TRBJ2-7; D is unclear. Sequencing was carried out using blood. CDR3 DNA: TGTGCCAGCAGCTTGGAACTGCAATCCTACGAGCAGTACTTC. Protein sequence: CASSLELQSYEQYF.